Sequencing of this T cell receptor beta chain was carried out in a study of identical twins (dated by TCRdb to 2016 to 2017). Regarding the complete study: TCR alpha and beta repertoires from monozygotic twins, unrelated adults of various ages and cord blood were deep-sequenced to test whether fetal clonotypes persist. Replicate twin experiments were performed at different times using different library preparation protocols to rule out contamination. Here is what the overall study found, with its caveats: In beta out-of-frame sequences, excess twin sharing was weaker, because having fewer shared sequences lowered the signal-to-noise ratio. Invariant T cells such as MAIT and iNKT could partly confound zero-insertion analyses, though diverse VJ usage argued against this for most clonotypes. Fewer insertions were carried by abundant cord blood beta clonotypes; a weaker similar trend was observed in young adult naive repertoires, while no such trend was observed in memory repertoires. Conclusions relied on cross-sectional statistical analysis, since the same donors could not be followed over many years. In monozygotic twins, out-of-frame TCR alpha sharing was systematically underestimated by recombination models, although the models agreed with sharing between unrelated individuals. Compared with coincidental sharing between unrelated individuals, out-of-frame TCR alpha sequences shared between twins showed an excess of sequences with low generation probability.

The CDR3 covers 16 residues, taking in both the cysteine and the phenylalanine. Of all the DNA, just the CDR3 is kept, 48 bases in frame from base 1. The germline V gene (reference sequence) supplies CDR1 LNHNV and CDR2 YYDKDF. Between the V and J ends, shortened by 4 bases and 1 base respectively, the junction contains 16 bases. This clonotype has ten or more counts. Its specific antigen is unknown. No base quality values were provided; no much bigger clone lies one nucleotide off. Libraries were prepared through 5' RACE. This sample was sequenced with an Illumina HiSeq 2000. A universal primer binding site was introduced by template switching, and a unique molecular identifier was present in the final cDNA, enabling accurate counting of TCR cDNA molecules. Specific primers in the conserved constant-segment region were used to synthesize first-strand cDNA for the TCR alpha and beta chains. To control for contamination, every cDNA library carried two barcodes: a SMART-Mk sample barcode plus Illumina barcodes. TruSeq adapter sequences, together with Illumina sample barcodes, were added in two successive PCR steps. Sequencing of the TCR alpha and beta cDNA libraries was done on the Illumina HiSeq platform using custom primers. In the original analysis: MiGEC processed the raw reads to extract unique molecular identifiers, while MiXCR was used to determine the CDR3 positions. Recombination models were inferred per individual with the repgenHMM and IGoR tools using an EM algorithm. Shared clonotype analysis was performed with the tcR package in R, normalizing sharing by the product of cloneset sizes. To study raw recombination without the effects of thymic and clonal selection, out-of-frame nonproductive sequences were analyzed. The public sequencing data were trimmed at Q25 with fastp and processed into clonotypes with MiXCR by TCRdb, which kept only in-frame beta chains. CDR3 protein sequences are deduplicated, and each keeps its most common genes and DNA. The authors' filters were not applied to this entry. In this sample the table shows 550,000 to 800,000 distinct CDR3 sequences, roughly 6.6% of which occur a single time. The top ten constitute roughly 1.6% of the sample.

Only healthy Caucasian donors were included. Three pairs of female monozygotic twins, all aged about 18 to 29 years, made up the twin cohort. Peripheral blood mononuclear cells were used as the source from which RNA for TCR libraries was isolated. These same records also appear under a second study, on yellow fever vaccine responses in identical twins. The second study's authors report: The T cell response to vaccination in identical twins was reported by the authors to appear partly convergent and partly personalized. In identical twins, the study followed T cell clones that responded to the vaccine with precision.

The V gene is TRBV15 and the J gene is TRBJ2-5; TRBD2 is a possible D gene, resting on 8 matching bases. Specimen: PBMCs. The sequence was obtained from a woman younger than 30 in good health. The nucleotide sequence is TGTGCCACCAGCAAGGGACTAGGGACAGCCCAAGAGACCCAGTACTTC. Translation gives CATSKGLGTAQETQYF.